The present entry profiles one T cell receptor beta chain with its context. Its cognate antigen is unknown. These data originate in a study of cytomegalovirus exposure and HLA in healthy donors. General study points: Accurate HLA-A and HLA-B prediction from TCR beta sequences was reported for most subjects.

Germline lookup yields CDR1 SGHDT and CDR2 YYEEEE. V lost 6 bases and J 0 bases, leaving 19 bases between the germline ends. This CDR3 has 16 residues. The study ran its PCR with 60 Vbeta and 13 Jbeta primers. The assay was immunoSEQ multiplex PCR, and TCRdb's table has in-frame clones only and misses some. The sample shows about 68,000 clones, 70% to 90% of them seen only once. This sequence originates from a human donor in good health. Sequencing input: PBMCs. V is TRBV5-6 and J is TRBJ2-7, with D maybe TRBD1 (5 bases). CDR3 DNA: TGTGCCAGCACCTTTGGGTCTGGACACCTCTCCTACGAGCAGTACTTC. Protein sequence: CASTFGSGHLSYEQYF.